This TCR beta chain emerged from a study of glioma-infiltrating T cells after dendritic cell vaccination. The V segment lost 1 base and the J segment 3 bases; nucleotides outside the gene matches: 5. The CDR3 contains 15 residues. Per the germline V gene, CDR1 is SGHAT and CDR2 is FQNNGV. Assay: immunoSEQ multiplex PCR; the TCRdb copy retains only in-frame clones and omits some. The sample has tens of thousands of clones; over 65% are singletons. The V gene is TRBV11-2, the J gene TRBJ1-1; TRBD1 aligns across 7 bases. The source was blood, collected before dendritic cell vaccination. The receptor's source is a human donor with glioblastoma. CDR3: CASSLVIRGDTEAFF. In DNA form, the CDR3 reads TGTGCCAGCAGCTTAGTTATCAGGGGGGACACTGAAGCTTTCTTT.